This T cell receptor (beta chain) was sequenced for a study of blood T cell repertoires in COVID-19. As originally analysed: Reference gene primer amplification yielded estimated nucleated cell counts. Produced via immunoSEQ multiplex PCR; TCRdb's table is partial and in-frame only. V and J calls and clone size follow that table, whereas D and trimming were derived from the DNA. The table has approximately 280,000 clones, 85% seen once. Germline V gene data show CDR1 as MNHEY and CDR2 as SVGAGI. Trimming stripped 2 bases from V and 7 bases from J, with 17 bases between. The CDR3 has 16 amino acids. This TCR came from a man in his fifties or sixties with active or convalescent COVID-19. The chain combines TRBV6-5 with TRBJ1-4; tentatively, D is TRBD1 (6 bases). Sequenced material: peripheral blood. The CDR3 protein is CASSYDRVGGAEKLFF. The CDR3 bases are TGTGCCAGCAGTTACGACAGAGTGGGGGGGGCTGAAAAACTGTTTTTT.